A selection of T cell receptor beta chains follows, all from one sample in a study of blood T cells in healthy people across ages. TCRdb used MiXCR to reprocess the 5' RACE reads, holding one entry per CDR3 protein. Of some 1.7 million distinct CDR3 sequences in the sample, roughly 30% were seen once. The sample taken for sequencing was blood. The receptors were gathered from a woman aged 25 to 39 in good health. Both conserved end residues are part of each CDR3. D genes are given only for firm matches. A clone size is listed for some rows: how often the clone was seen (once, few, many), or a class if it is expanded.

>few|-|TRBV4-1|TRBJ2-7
CAHSQDIRIYEQYF
TGCGCCCACAGCCAAGATATCAGGATCTACGAGCAGTACTTC
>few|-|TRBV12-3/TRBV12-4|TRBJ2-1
CASSLLGFDNEQFF
TGTGCCAGCAGTTTATTGGGGTTTGACAATGAGCAGTTCTTC
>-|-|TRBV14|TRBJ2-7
CASGSGSSGEQYF
TGTGCCAGCGGTAGTGGGAGCTCGGGCGAGCAGTACTTC
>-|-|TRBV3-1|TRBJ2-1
CASSTSGGRGLHNEQFF
TGTGCCAGCAGCACCTCAGGGGGGCGGGGGCTTCACAATGAGCAGTTCTTC
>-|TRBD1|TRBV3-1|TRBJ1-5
CASSQDRRGQGGNQPQHF
TGTGCCAGCAGCCAAGATCGGCGAGGACAGGGCGGCAATCAGCCCCAGCATTTT
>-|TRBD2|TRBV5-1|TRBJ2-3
CASSYYGASGRGTDTQYF
TGCGCCAGCAGCTATTATGGGGCTAGCGGGAGAGGTACAGATACGCAGTATTTT
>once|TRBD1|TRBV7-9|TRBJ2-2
CASRAGQGSLPNTGELFF
TGTGCCAGCAGAGCTGGACAGGGTAGCCTTCCGAATACCGGGGAGCTGTTTTTT
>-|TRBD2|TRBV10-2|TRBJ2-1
CASKMGGSDEQFF
TGCGCCAGCAAAATGGGCGGGAGCGATGAGCAGTTCTTC
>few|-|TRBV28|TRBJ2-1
CASSLKLTGRYEQFF
TGTGCCAGCAGTTTAAAACTCACGGGCCGCTATGAGCAGTTCTTC
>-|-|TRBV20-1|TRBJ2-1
CSARDLGAVLDNEQFF
TGCAGTGCTAGAGATCTAGGGGCGGTGTTGGACAATGAGCAGTTCTTC
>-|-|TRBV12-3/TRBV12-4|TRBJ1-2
CASSLPGRVGYTF
TGTGCCAGCAGTTTACCAGGGCGCGTGGGGTACACCTTC
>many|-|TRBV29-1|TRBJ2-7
CSASGVGEQYF
TGCAGCGCCTCCGGGGTTGGCGAGCAGTACTTC
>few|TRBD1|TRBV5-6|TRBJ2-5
CASSATGKETQYF
TGTGCCAGCAGCGCGACAGGGAAGGAGACCCAGTACTTC
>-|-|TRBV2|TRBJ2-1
CASSPLPRETQFF
TGTGCCAGCAGTCCGCTTCCCAGGGAGACCCAGTTCTTC
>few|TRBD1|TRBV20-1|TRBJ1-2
CSARSQRQGFGGYTF
TGCAGTGCTAGATCACAAAGACAGGGGTTTGGCGGCTACACCTTC
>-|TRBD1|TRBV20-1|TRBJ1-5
CSAGQGANQPQHF
TGCAGTGCCGGACAGGGGGCAAATCAGCCCCAGCATTTT
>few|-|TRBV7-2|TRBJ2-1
CASSLVGLAPNEQFF
TGTGCCAGCAGCTTAGTAGGTCTAGCCCCCAATGAGCAGTTCTTC
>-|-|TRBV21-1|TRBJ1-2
CASSKEVGYTF
TGTGCCAGCAGCAAAGAGGTTGGCTACACCTTC
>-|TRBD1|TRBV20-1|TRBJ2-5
CSAKGQGERETQYF
TGCAGTGCGAAGGGACAGGGCGAAAGGGAGACCCAGTACTTC
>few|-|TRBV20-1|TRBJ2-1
CSARYSKGINEQFF
TGCAGTGCTAGATACTCTAAAGGTATTAATGAGCAGTTCTTC
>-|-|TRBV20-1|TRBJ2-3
CSALAASTDTQYF
TGCAGTGCTCTGGCAGCTAGCACAGATACGCAGTATTTT
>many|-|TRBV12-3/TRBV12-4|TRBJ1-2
CASSSRVGGYTF
TGTGCCAGCAGTTCCAGGGTTGGCGGCTACACCTTC
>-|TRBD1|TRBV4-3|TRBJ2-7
CAGSPGQGYEQYF
TGCGCCGGCAGCCCGGGACAGGGTTACGAGCAGTACTTC
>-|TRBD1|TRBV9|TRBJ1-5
CASSVGGQAQPQHF
TGTGCCAGCAGCGTAGGGGGACAGGCCCAGCCCCAGCATTTT
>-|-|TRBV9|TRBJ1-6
CASSVEHNSPLHF
TGTGCCAGCAGCGTAGAGCATAATTCACCCCTCCACTTT
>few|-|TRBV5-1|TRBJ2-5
CASSKQGNGETQYF
TGCGCCAGCAGCAAACAGGGTAACGGGGAGACCCAGTACTTC
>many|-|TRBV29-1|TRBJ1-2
CSARWGSNYGYTF
TGCAGCGCTCGATGGGGGTCGAACTATGGCTACACCTTC
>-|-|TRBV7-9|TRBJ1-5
CASSLGDGGNQPQHF
TGTGCCAGCAGCTTAGGGGATGGGGGCAATCAGCCCCAGCATTTT